A selection of T cell receptor beta chains follows, all from one sample in a study of blood T cell repertoires in COVID-19. Method: immunoSEQ multiplex PCR; TCRdb's copy keeps in-frame clones and lacks some. The sample lists about 93,000 clones; roughly 90% were seen once. Sequenced sample: peripheral blood. The receptors were gathered from a human donor with active COVID-19. The donor label of this sample is uncertain. Each CDR3 is given with its conserved first and last residue. D genes are given only for firm matches. Clone size is not always given. Where it is, it says once, few, many or a class for expanded clones.

>TRBV28|.|TRBJ2-5|.
TGTGCCAGCAGTTTAGGACTAGGGGGGACGGAGACCCAGTACTTC
CASSLGLGGTETQYF
>TRBV19|.|TRBJ2-1|.
TGTGCCAGTAGTAAGGACTGGATCAATGAGCAGTTCTTC
CASSKDWINEQFF
>TRBV18|once|TRBJ1-4|TRBD1
TGTGCCAGCTCACCGGACAGGGCAACTAATGAAAAACTGTTTTTT
CASSPDRATNEKLFF
>TRBV28|.|TRBJ2-7|TRBD2
TGTGCCAGCGGGACTAGCGGATACTACGAGCAGTACTTC
CASGTSGYYEQYF
>TRBV5-4|.|TRBJ2-7|.
TGTGCCAGCAGCCCCCCGAGCAGGGACGAGCAGTACTTC
CASSPPSRDEQYF
>TRBV6-2/TRBV6-3|.|TRBJ2-4|TRBD2
TGTGCCAGCAGCGAACTAGCGGAGACAGCCAAAAACATTCAGTACTTC
CASSELAETAKNIQYF
>TRBV3-1/TRBV3-2|.|TRBJ1-1|TRBD1
TGTGCCAGCAGCTTAGGACAGGACGAAGCTTTCTTT
CASSLGQDEAFF
>TRBV10-3|.|TRBJ1-1|.
TGTGCCATCAGTGTTTCGTTAGTCGGGGTCCGGACTGAAGCTTTCTTT
CAISVSLVGVRTEAFF
>TRBV13|.|TRBJ2-7|TRBD2
TGTGCCAGCAGCGCTCATAGCGGGGGTAACTACGAGCAGTACTTC
CASSAHSGGNYEQYF
>TRBV7-9|.|TRBJ2-3|.
TGTGCCAGCAGCCCCAGCGGGAGCACAGATACGCAGTATTTT
CASSPSGSTDTQYF
>TRBV10-2|.|TRBJ1-1|.
TGCGCCACCCGCCGGGGATCCTTCAGGGGGAACACTGAAGCTTTCTTT
CATRRGSFRGNTEAFF
>TRBV4-1|.|TRBJ1-2|TRBD1
TGCGCCAGCAGCCCTCAACAGGGGGTGGCTGATGGCTACACCTTC
CASSPQQGVADGYTF
>TRBV14|few|TRBJ1-1|.
TGTGCCAGCAGCCAAGAAGACAGGATTGAAGCTTTCTTT
CASSQEDRIEAFF
>TRBV7-2|.|TRBJ2-6|.
TGTGCCAGCAGCCCACGGCCGATACGGAGCTCTGGGGCCAACGTCCTGACTTTC
CASSPRPIRSSGANVLTF
>TRBV6-1|.|TRBJ1-6|TRBD1
TGTGCCAGCAGTGAAGGACAGGGGGTGTATAATTCACCCCTCCACTTT
CASSEGQGVYNSPLHF
>TRBV4-3|.|TRBJ2-7|.
TGCGCCAGCAGCCAAGATCCGAGGGCATACGAGCAGTACTTC
CASSQDPRAYEQYF
>TRBV19|.|TRBJ2-1|TRBD2
TGTGCCAGTAGTATCGCAGGACTAGCGGGGGGTTTATACAATGAGCAGTTCTTC
CASSIAGLAGGLYNEQFF
>TRBV18|.|TRBJ2-1|.
TGTGCCAGCTCACCGAGCCCTGGTCTCTCCTACAATGAGCAGTTCTTC
CASSPSPGLSYNEQFF
>TRBV5-1|.|TRBJ2-7|.
TGCGCCGGGCAAGGGGGCCCCAGTCGGGGGGAGCAGTACTTC
CAGQGGPSRGEQYF
>TRBV7-6|once|TRBJ2-2|TRBD2
TGTGCCAGCAGCGCCATGGCCCAACTAGCGGGGGGCACCGGGGAGCTGTTTTTT
CASSAMAQLAGGTGELFF
>TRBV7-2|.|TRBJ1-2|.
TGTGCCAGCAGCGTAGATTCAGTGGGCGGCTACACCTTC
CASSVDSVGGYTF
>TRBV2|few|TRBJ1-5|TRBD1
TGTGCCAGCAGCCCGGCAGATCAGGGGGCGGGCAATCAGCCCCAGCATTTT
CASSPADQGAGNQPQHF
>TRBV27|.|TRBJ2-7|TRBD1
TGTGCCAGCAGTATCCGCCGCGACAGGGGGCAGGGGCAGTACTTC
CASSIRRDRGQGQYF
>TRBV5-1|few|TRBJ2-3|.
TGCGCCAGCAGCTTGGTTCTTGCGGGGACTAGCACAGATACGCAGTATTTT
CASSLVLAGTSTDTQYF
>TRBV4-2|once|TRBJ2-2|.
TGTGCCAGCAGCCTATCAGGGACTCTCGTCACCGGGGAGCTGTTTTTT
CASSLSGTLVTGELFF
>TRBV10-3|.|TRBJ1-1|.
TGTGCCATCAGGACATGGCGCACTGAAGCTTTCTTT
CAIRTWRTEAFF
>TRBV6-5|.|TRBJ1-1|.
TGTGCCAGCAGCAAAGACAGAAGGAACACTGAAGCTTTCTTT
CASSKDRRNTEAFF
>TRBV2|once|TRBJ1-5|.
TGTGCCAGCAGCTTGGACACGAGCAATCAGCCCCAGCATTTT
CASSLDTSNQPQHF
>TRBV7-2|.|TRBJ1-2|.
TGTGCCAGCAGCTTATCTAAGGGGTATGGCTACACCTTC
CASSLSKGYGYTF
>TRBV5-1|once|TRBJ1-1|.
TGCGCCAGCAGTTCTAACACAGGCTTAATAACTTTCTTT
CASSSNTGLITFF
>TRBV19|.|TRBJ2-7|TRBD1
TGTGCCAGACCCCAGGACAGGGCTTCGGAATACTACGAGCAGTACTTC
CARPQDRASEYYEQYF
>TRBV27|.|TRBJ2-3|TRBD2
TGTGCCAGCAGTTCGTTAGCGGGGGGGAACACAGATACGCAGTATTTT
CASSSLAGGNTDTQYF
>TRBV5-4|.|TRBJ1-1|.
TGTGCCAGCAGCTTGTTTTGGGAGGCTGAAGCTTTCTTT
CASSLFWEAEAFF
>TRBV6-6|.|TRBJ2-1|.
TGTGCCAGCAGTTACTCGTCCTATGAGCAGTTCTTC
CASSYSSYEQFF
>TRBV9|.|TRBJ1-2|TRBD1
TGTGCCAGCAGCGTAACTGACAGGGGGGCTTATGGCTACACCTTC
CASSVTDRGAYGYTF
>TRBV7-9|.|TRBJ2-3|.
TGTGCCAGCAGCTTAGCTACGGCGGACACAGATACGCAGTATTTT
CASSLATADTDTQYF
>TRBV18|.|TRBJ1-4|.
TGTGCCAGCTCCCCTCGGGCAACTAATGAAAAACTGTTTTTT
CASSPRATNEKLFF
>TRBV16|.|TRBJ2-3|TRBD2
TGTGCCAGCAGCCCACATAACAGCGGGGGACCGTCTAGCACAGATACGCAGTATTTT
CASSPHNSGGPSSTDTQYF